These 12 T cell receptor beta chains were all obtained from the same sample, sequenced in a study of blood T cell repertoires in COVID-19. Measured with immunoSEQ multiplex PCR; TCRdb has only the in-frame clones, and not every one. This table has approximately 69,000 clones, 79% appearing once. The sample was peripheral blood. These TCRs come from a human donor in a cohort sampled during active COVID-19.

In nucleotides, the CDR3 is TGTGCCAGCATCCCTACTAGCGGGGGAGAGACCCAGTACTTC. This sequence encodes CASIPTSGGETQYF. This rearrangement joins TRBV6-5 to TRBJ2-5, with 11 positions matching TRBD2. J gave up 4 bases and V 7 bases, and 5 bases lay outside the gene matches. Germline V CDR1 and CDR2: MNHEY, SVGAGI. This CDR3 has 14 amino acids.

The chain employs TRBV5-6 and TRBJ1-6, with D perhaps TRBD1 (6 bases). The length of the CDR3 is 15 residues. With 4 bases removed from V and 5 bases from J, the gap between germline ends came to 13 bases. Germline CDR1 SGHDT, CDR2 YYEEEE. The CDR3 DNA sequence: TGTGCCAGCAGCCTCAGACAGGCGGATAATTCACCCCTCCACTTT. The encoded protein is CASSLRQADNSPLHF.

The chain links TRBV24-1 to TRBJ2-2, with 9 nucleotides matching TRBD1. V was pared by 4 bases and J by 4 bases, with 6 bases of the junction left unmatched. This CDR3 comprises 16 residues. Germline CDR1 is KGHDR and CDR2 is SFDVKD. This CDR3 is CATSDPGQGPTGELFF. The DNA of the CDR3 is TGTGCCACCAGTGACCCGGGACAGGGACCCACCGGGGAGCTGTTTTTT.

The gene calls are TRBV28 and TRBJ1-3, with D unresolved. Per germline, CDR1 MDHEN and CDR2 SYDVKM. Trimming removed 5 bases from V and 0 bases from J, with 17 bases in between. This CDR3 has 17 amino acids. The CDR3 here is CASSPSGSPASGNTIYF. For the CDR3, the DNA is TGTGCCAGCAGTCCCTCCGGGTCCCCGGCCTCTGGAAACACCATATATTTT.

The V and J genes are TRBV2 and TRBJ2-7; D remains unclear. Germline values: CDR1 SNHLY, CDR2 FYNNEI. V was shortened by 6 bases and J by 6 bases, with 9 bases between the two germline ends. This CDR3 spans 11 amino acids. Here the CDR3 reads CASSYASEQYF. The CDR3 nucleotides read TGTGCCAGCAGCTATGCTAGCGAGCAGTACTTC.

J is TRBJ2-3 and V is TRBV10-1; D call uncertain. V was trimmed by 3 bases and J by 4 bases, leaving 8 bases between them. Germline V gives CDR1 WNHNN, CDR2 SYGVQD (reference sequence). CDR3 length: 13 residues. CDR3 in DNA: TGCGCCAGCAGTGATAGAGCCTCAGATACGCAGTATTTT. This codes for CASSDRASDTQYF.

The gene calls are TRBV11-2 and TRBJ2-7; 9 nucleotides align to TRBD1. Germline-derived CDR1 and CDR2 are SGHAT and FQNNGV. Germline trimming cut 5 bases from V and 4 bases from J; bases unmatched to any gene: 15. This CDR3 region has 17 residues. For the CDR3, the DNA is TGTGCCAGCAGCGGTTTTTATCATAAGACAGGGGGGTACGAGCAGTACTTC. Protein sequence: CASSGFYHKTGGYEQYF.

This rearrangement joins TRBV27 to TRBJ1-2; tentatively, D is TRBD1 (5 bases). Germline loops: CDR1 MNHEY, CDR2 SMNVEV (reference sequence). The CDR3 totals 13 residues. Trimming stripped 3 bases from V and 8 bases from J, with 13 bases between. The CDR3 here is CASSLWQGQGYTF. CDR3 sequence (DNA): TGTGCCAGCAGTTTGTGGCAGGGCCAGGGCTACACCTTC.

There are a few counts of this clone. The gene calls are TRBV5-4 and TRBJ2-1, with D hard to call. The germline V gene encodes CDR1 SGHNT and CDR2 YYREEE (reference sequence). V was shortened by 3 bases and J by 0 bases, with 10 bases between the two germline ends. The CDR3 runs to 15 residues. This chain's CDR3 is CASSSSVSSYNEQFF. The CDR3 bases are TGTGCCAGCAGCTCGTCGGTTAGCTCCTACAATGAGCAGTTCTTC. Using reference TRBV5-4 and TRBJ2-1 for the parts outside the CDR3, the full variable domain is ETGVTQSPTHLIKTRGQQVTLRCSSQSGHNTVSWYQQALGQGPQFIFQYYREEENGRGNFPPRFSGLQFPNYSSELNVNALELDDSALYLCASSSSVSSYNEQFFGPGTRLTVL.

The chain has TRBV11-2 and TRBJ2-2; 7 bases are shared with TRBD2. Losses at the gene ends were 4 bases for V and 3 bases for J; bases not matched to a gene: 5. This CDR3 has 15 amino acids. The germline gives CDR1 SGHAT, CDR2 FQNNGV. CDR3 bases: TGTGCCAGCAGCTCCGGGACTATGGACACCGGGGAGCTGTTTTTT. Its protein product is CASSSGTMDTGELFF.

This clone has just a few counts. V gene TRBV5-1 combines with J gene TRBJ2-7; 10 positions match TRBD1. CDR3 length: 15 residues. Trimming at V came to 3 bases and at J to 2 bases, leaving 5 bases not matched to a gene. Germline V gene data show CDR1 as SGHRS and CDR2 as YFSETQ. As DNA, the CDR3 is TGCGCCAGCAGCTACGGGGACAGGGGCACCTACGAGCAGTACTTC. It encodes CASSYGDRGTYEQYF.

The rearrangement joins TRBV12-3 or TRBV12-4 to TRBJ2-7; TRBD2 is a possible D gene (5 bases). The CDR3 spans 13 residues. The V and J ends lost 7 bases and 1 base respectively, with 11 bases between them. The CDR3 loop reads CASTLGSSYEQYF. The DNA of the CDR3 is TGTGCCAGCACCCTAGGGAGTTCCTACGAGCAGTACTTC.